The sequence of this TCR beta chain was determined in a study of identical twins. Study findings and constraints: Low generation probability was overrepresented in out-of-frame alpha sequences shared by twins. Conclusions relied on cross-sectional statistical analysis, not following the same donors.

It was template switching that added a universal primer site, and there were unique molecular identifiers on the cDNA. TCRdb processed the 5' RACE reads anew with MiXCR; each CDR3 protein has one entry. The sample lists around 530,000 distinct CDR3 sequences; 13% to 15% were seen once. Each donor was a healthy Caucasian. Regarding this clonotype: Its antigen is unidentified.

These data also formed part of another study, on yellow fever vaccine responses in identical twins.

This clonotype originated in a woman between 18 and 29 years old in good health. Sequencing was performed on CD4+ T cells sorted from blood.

The CDR3 DNA reads as TGTGCCAGCAAGACGGGCTCGGGGACTGAAGCTTTCTTT. Protein: CASKTGSGTEAFF. This chain uses TRBV7-9 with TRBJ1-1; D gene unclear. CDR3 length: 13 amino acids. Germline V lookup: CDR1 SEHNR, CDR2 FQNEAQ (reference sequence). V was pared by 7 bases and J by 5 bases, with 14 bases between.